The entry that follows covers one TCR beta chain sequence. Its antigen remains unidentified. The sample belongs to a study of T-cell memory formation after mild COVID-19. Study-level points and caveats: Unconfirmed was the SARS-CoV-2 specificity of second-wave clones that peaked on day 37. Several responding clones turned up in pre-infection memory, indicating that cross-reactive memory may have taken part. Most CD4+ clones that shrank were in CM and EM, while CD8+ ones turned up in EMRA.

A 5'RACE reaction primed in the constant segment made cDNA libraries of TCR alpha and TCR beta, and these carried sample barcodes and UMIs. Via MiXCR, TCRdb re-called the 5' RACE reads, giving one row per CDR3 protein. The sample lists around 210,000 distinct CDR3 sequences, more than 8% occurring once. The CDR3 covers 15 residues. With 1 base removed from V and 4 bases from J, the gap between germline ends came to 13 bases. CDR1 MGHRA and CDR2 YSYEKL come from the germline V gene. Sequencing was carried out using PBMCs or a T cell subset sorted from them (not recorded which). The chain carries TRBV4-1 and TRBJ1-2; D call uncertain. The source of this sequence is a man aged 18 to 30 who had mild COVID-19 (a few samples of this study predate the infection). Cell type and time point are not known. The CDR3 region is CASSQGLAGPYGYTF. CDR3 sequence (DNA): TGCGCCAGCAGCCAAGGGCTGGCAGGTCCCTATGGCTACACCTTC.